What follows are 4 T cell receptor beta chains derived from one specimen sequenced in a study of blood T cell repertoires in COVID-19. This table comes from immunoSEQ multiplex PCR, and its TCRdb copy is limited to in-frame clones, with some not included. The sample has 150,000 or so clones; roughly 78% are singletons. Sample: peripheral blood. The receptors were sampled from a human donor with acute or convalescent COVID-19. The donor label of this sample is uncertain.

This sequence joins TRBV7-2 and TRBJ1-1; TRBD1 might be the D (6 bases). Trimming cost V 5 bases and J 5 bases, with 12 bases left between them. Germline assignment: CDR1 SGHTA and CDR2 FQGNSA. The CDR3 runs to 13 residues. Here the CDR3 DNA reads TGTGCCAGCAGCCCCGACAGGCGGACTGAAGCTTTCTTT. This encodes CASSPDRRTEAFF.

The chain recombines TRBV5-1 with TRBJ1-1; 10 bases align to TRBD1. The CDR3 covers 16 residues. Germline CDR1 reads SGHRS; CDR2 reads YFSETQ. Trimming removed 5 bases from V and 0 bases from J; junction bases left unmatched: 7. In nucleotides, the CDR3 is TGCGCCAGCAGGTTCGGGACAGGGGCTTTGAACACTGAAGCTTTCTTT. Translating it yields CASRFGTGALNTEAFF.

This clone was picked up a small number of times. This chain connects TRBV18 to TRBJ1-3; possibly TRBD1 for D (5 bases). Germline lookup yields CDR1 KGHSH and CDR2 LQKENI. This CDR3 has 15 residues. V was clipped by 5 bases and J by 2 bases, with 13 bases between them. CDR3 amino acids: CASSSTALTGNTIYF. The CDR3 bases are TGTGCCAGCTCATCGACAGCTTTAACTGGAAACACCATATATTTT.

This rearrangement joins TRBV14 to TRBJ2-5, with a possible D match to TRBD2 (7 bases). CDR1 is SGHDN, CDR2 FVKESK, per germline. The V end was cut by 1 base, the J end by 3 bases, with 27 bases between. This CDR3 contains 20 residues. CDR3 residues: CASSQVPNARGGRGKETQYF. The CDR3 nucleotides read TGTGCCAGCAGCCAAGTTCCTAACGCGAGGGGGGGCCGGGGAAAAGAGACCCAGTACTTC. Full variable domain (missing parts from reference TRBV14 and TRBJ2-5): EAGVTQFPSHSVIEKGQTVTLRCDPISGHDNLYWYRRVMGKEIKFLLHFVKESKQDESGMPNNRFLAERTGGTYSTLKVQPAELEDSGVYFCASSQVPNARGGRGKETQYFGPGTRLLVL.